These T cell receptor beta chains were read from a single sample in a study of graft-versus-host responses after intestinal transplantation. The table came from immunoSEQ multiplex PCR; TCRdb's copy has only in-frame clones and leaves some out. The table records around 110,000 clones, 90% of them present only once. These TCRs are of unknown antigen specificity. The sequencing here drew on unstimulated CD4+ T cells sorted from spleen or lymph node cells, taken before intestinal transplant. The receptors come from a human donor who received an intestinal transplant. CDR3s include the opening cysteine and the closing phenylalanine or tryptophan. D genes are given only for firm matches. Clone size appears in some rows only: once, few, many, or a class for an expanded clone.

TGTGCCAGCAAGGGGGCTGTTGGGGGGACTGAAGCTTTCTTT | CASKGAVGGTEAFF | TRBJ1-1 | TRBD1 | . | TRBV18
TGTGCCAGCAGTCCCCGAGGGGCTAGCGGGGGGGCAGTGGATGAGCAGTTCTTC | CASSPRGASGGAVDEQFF | TRBJ2-1 | TRBD2 | once | TRBV7-9
TGCGCCAGCAGCTCACAGGGGAATGAGCAGTTCTTC | CASSSQGNEQFF | TRBJ2-1 | TRBD1 | . | TRBV5-1
TGTGCCAGCAGCCCCAATGGACTAGCGGGGGGCTACAATGAGCAGTTCTTC | CASSPNGLAGGYNEQFF | TRBJ2-1 | TRBD2 | once | TRBV9
TGTGCCAGCAGTTTATTCCTGGGGCTAGCGGAAACAGATACGCAGTATTTT | CASSLFLGLAETDTQYF | TRBJ2-3 | TRBD2 | . | TRBV28
TGTGCCAGCAGATTTCGGGGGGCGGATGGCTACACCTTC | CASRFRGADGYTF | TRBJ1-2 | . | . | TRBV28
TGTGCCATCAGCACTGGGGGGGTTTACACAGATACGCAGTATTTT | CAISTGGVYTDTQYF | TRBJ2-3 | TRBD2 | . | TRBV10-3
TGTGCCAGCAGCTTAGCGGGAGGACGGGAGACCCAGTACTTC | CASSLAGGRETQYF | TRBJ2-5 | TRBD2 | . | TRBV11-2
TGTGCCAGCAGCAGCACAGGGATAAACCAGCCCCAGCATTTT | CASSSTGINQPQHF | TRBJ1-5 | . | . | TRBV6-5
TGTGCCTGGACGTTAGAGGGCCTCTATGGCTACACCTTC | CAWTLEGLYGYTF | TRBJ1-2 | . | . | TRBV30
TGTGCCAGTAGCGCCTTGGGGACAGGGAGCGACAATGAGCAGTTCTTC | CASSALGTGSDNEQFF | TRBJ2-1 | TRBD1 | . | TRBV19
TGTGCCAGCAGCCGATTAGCGGGAGGGCCTCATACGCAGTATTTT | CASSRLAGGPHTQYF | TRBJ2-3 | TRBD2 | . | TRBV27
TGTGCCAGCAGTTTAGTGAGCGCTGAAGCTTTCTTT | CASSLVSAEAFF | TRBJ1-1 | . | . | TRBV28
TGTGCCAGCAGTGAAATGGGGTTCGGGACAGGGGGGCAGCCCCAGCATTTT | CASSEMGFGTGGQPQHF | TRBJ1-5 | TRBD1 | . | TRBV2
TGCGCCAGCAGCTTGTTCAGGGGGTATTACAATGAGCAGTTCTTC | CASSLFRGYYNEQFF | TRBJ2-1 | TRBD1 | . | TRBV5-1
TGTGCCAGCAGTTACCGGGACAGGGGGCTTGAGCAGTACTTC | CASSYRDRGLEQYF | TRBJ2-7 | TRBD1 | once | TRBV6-5
TGTGCCAGCAGTGACAGACTTATGGGCTACACCTTC | CASSDRLMGYTF | TRBJ1-2 | . | . | TRBV2
TGTGCCAGTAGTATCGTCTTCGGGGGAGCTTCCTATGGCTACACCTTC | CASSIVFGGASYGYTF | TRBJ1-2 | . | . | TRBV19
TGTGCCAGCAGTTACTGGCCCGGGGAGCTGTTTTTT | CASSYWPGELFF | TRBJ2-2 | . | once | TRBV6-6